Each of the 24 T cell receptor beta chains below was sequenced from the same sample in a study of T cells in localized non-small cell lung cancer. Assay: immunoSEQ multiplex PCR; the TCRdb copy retains only in-frame clones and omits some. The sample holds about 57,000 clones, 91% seen once. This specimen was peripheral blood, taken before any cancer treatment. These receptors came from a man aged 35 to 69 with stage I lung adenocarcinoma.

V gene TRBV7-8 combines with J gene TRBJ2-2; D unclear. The V end lost 0 bases, the J end lost 3 bases, and 2 bases lay between the germline ends. There are 13 residues in the CDR3. CDR1 and CDR2 from the germline V gene are SGHVS and FQNEAQ. The CDR3 DNA reads TGTGCCAGCAGCTTAGCCCACACCGGGGAGCTGTTTTTT. As protein: CASSLAHTGELFF.

The chain has TRBV28 and TRBJ2-7; D remains unclear. Trimming stripped 5 bases from V and 3 bases from J, with 14 bases between. Germline V lookup: CDR1 MDHEN, CDR2 SYDVKM. CDR3 length: 14 amino acids. CDR3 nucleotide sequence: TGTGCCAGCAGTCTTCCGGCAGTCGTCTACGAGCAGTACTTC. Amino acid sequence: CASSLPAVVYEQYF.

This chain joins TRBV13 and TRBJ1-1; 10 bases fit TRBD1. The ends lost 5 bases at V and 1 base at J; junction bases unmatched: 4. Looked up from germline, CDR1 is PRHDT and CDR2 is FYEKMQ (reference sequence). The CDR3 is made up of 15 amino acids. The DNA for the CDR3 is TGTGCCAGCAGCCCCTGGACAGGGGGGAACACTGAAGCTTTCTTT. Amino acids: CASSPWTGGNTEAFF.

The CDR3 DNA reads as TGTACTACCGGGACTAGCTCTTTTAATGAGCAGTTCTTC. This gives the protein CTTGTSSFNEQFF. This chain connects TRBV27 to TRBJ2-1, with TRBD2 identical over 9 bases. This CDR3 comprises 13 residues. Germline V gene lookup returns CDR1 MNHEY and CDR2 SMNVEV (reference sequence).

This clone appeared many times. The gene calls are TRBV9 and TRBJ2-5; 9 nucleotides line up with TRBD1. The germline gives CDR1 SGDLS, CDR2 YYNGEE. This CDR3 comprises 13 residues. The junction had 8 bases not matched to a gene; V was cut back by 5 bases and J by 9 bases. The CDR3 DNA follows: TGTGCCAGCAGTCCCGACAGGGGGAGATCCCAGTACTTC. It is translated as CASSPDRGRSQYF.

V is TRBV6-6 and J is TRBJ1-1, with D possibly being TRBD1 (5 bases). The ends were cut back, 3 bases at V and 5 bases at J, with 13 bases in the middle. This CDR3 is 14 amino acids long. Germline lookup yields CDR1 MNHNY and CDR2 SVGAGI (reference sequence). The CDR3 loop reads CASSYSRGRTEAFF. CDR3 in DNA: TGTGCCAGCAGTTATAGTAGGGGTCGGACTGAAGCTTTCTTT.

Of note for this clone: This same CDR3 is encoded by further DNA sequences in the sample. The chain combines TRBV18 with TRBJ2-7; TRBD1 matches at 11 bases. Germline trimming cut 3 bases from V and 1 base from J; bases unmatched to any gene: 2. The CDR3 totals 15 residues. Germline assignment: CDR1 KGHSH and CDR2 LQKENI. In DNA form, the CDR3 reads TGTGCCAGCTCACCCGGACAGGGGGCTTCCTACGAGCAGTACTTC. Its protein product is CASSPGQGASYEQYF.

The chain couples TRBV28 to TRBJ2-7, with 11 positions matching TRBD2. The V and J ends lost 7 bases and 2 bases, in that order; junction bases with no gene match: 13. The CDR3 is made up of 17 amino acids. The germline CDR1 and CDR2 sequences are MDHEN and SYDVKM. As DNA, the CDR3 is TGTGCCAGCACCGGGACTAGCGGTACGCAGGGCGCCTACGAGCAGTACTTC. Protein sequence: CASTGTSGTQGAYEQYF.

Concerning this clone itself: A junction boundary mismatches the germline segment, possibly from a read error. The chain combines TRBV7-3 with TRBJ2-7; D tentatively fits TRBD1 or TRBD2 (5 bases each). CDR1 is SGHTA, CDR2 FQGTGA, per germline. CDR3 size: 12 residues. The CDR3 here is CAKPLGAYGQYF. In DNA form, the CDR3 reads TGTGCCAAACCACTAGGGGCCTACGGGCAGTACTTC. The variable domain in full, completed from reference TRBV7-3 and TRBJ2-7, reads GAGVSQTPSNKVTEKGKYVELRCDPISGHTALYWYRQSLGQGPEFLIYFQGTGAADDSGLPNDRFFAVRPEGSVSTLKIQRTERGDSAVYLCAKPLGAYGQYFGPGTRLTVT.

This chain uses TRBV29-1 with TRBJ2-1, with 7 bases that match TRBD2. The CDR3 has 14 residues. V trimming: 8 bases; J trimming: 0 bases; junction bases outside the gene matches: 7. Per the germline V gene, CDR1 is SQVTM and CDR2 is ANQGSEA. CDR3 sequence reads: CSWSGGSSYNEQFF. The CDR3 DNA reads TGCAGCTGGTCGGGCGGGAGCTCCTACAATGAGCAGTTCTTC.

V is TRBV7-9 and J is TRBJ2-7; 7 bases map to TRBD1. Looked up from germline, CDR1 is SEHNR and CDR2 is FQNEAQ (reference sequence). The V gene end was trimmed by 5 bases and the J gene end by 6 bases; junction bases not matched to a gene: 7. This CDR3 region has 13 residues. CDR3 nucleotide sequence: TGTGCCAGCAGCCCTAACAGGGGACGCGAGCAGTACTTC. Residues: CASSPNRGREQYF.

J is TRBJ2-1 and V is TRBV5-1; TRBD2 aligns across 11 bases. Trimming at V came to 1 base and at J to 5 bases, leaving 5 bases not matched to a gene. CDR3 length: 16 residues. The germline CDR1 and CDR2 sequences are SGHRS and YFSETQ. CDR3 nucleotides: TGCGCCAGCAGCTTGTCCCCGGGACTAGCGGACAATGAGCAGTTCTTC. Residues: CASSLSPGLADNEQFF.

The chain links TRBV5-1 to TRBJ2-1; the match to TRBD2 covers 10 bases. V trimming: 4 bases; J trimming: 8 bases; junction bases outside the gene matches: 12. Germline V CDR1 and CDR2: SGHRS, YFSETQ. CDR3 size: 16 residues. In DNA form, the CDR3 reads TGCGCCAGCAGCACAGGACTAGCGGTACTAAACGATGAGCAGTTCTTC. Translation: CASSTGLAVLNDEQFF.

The CDR3 DNA follows: TGTGCCAGCAGCTTGCTAGAGACCCAGTACTTC. It codes for CASSLLETQYF. The chain links TRBV5-4 to TRBJ2-5; no clear D. CDR1 and CDR2 from the germline V gene are SGHNT and YYREEE (reference sequence). CDR3 length equals 11 residues. The V and J ends lost 1 base and 4 bases respectively, with 2 bases between them.

This chain connects TRBV7-2 to TRBJ2-3, with 11 bases lining up with TRBD2. The CDR3 loop spans 14 amino acids. After removal of 10 bases from V and 6 bases from J, the junction contained 9 bases not matched to a gene. Looked up from germline, CDR1 is SGHTA and CDR2 is FQGNSA. The CDR3 sequence: CATRLAGIYDTQYF. In DNA, the CDR3 is TGTGCCACCCGACTAGCGGGAATATATGATACGCAGTATTTT. Complete variable domain (other parts from reference TRBV7-2 and TRBJ2-3): GAGVSQSPSNKVTEKGKDVELRCDPISGHTALYWYRQSLGQGLEFLIYFQGNSAPDKSGLPSDRFSAERTGGSVSTLTIQRTQQEDSAVYLCATRLAGIYDTQYFGPGTRLTVL.

The chain employs TRBV5-6 and TRBJ2-5; maybe TRBD1 (6 bases). Matching the DNA end better, TRBJ2-7 makes the J call doubtful. Per germline, CDR1 SGHDT and CDR2 YYEEEE. This CDR3 is built from 16 residues. The CDR3 coding sequence is TGTGCCAGCAGCTTGGGGGGGACACACGACTCCTACGAGCAGTACTTC. It translates to CASSLGGTHDSYEQYF.

Sample share makes this clone large. The chain has TRBV18 and TRBJ2-7; D might be TRBD1 (5 bases). This CDR3 is built from 16 residues. In germline, CDR1 is KGHSH, CDR2 LQKENI. V was pared by 1 base and J by 5 bases, with 18 bases between. The CDR3 DNA is TGTGCCAGCTCACCACACCCCAGGGTCTTTAGGAACGAGCAGTACTTC. Amino acid sequence: CASSPHPRVFRNEQYF.

The chain carries TRBV5-1 and TRBJ2-7; 12 bases match TRBD2. Looked up from germline, CDR1 is SGHRS and CDR2 is YFSETQ. The junction had 13 bases not matched to a gene; V was cut back by 4 bases and J by 5 bases. The CDR3 runs to 17 residues. The CDR3 DNA follows: TGCGCCAGCAGCCAAAGACTAGCGGGGGCCGGACCGGACGAGCAGTACTTC. Protein: CASSQRLAGAGPDEQYF.

The rearrangement links TRBV5-1 to TRBJ2-2, with D possibly TRBD2 on 6 matching bases. The germline gives CDR1 SGHRS, CDR2 YFSETQ. Trimming stripped 0 bases from V and 3 bases from J, with 9 bases between. The CDR3 is made up of 15 amino acids. CDR3 residues: CASSLVASDTGELFF. CDR3 sequence (DNA): TGCGCCAGCAGCTTGGTGGCTAGCGACACCGGGGAGCTGTTTTTT.

The chain links TRBV7-3 to TRBJ2-3; 7 bases fit TRBD2. Germline-derived CDR1 and CDR2 are SGHTA and FQGTGA. V lost 5 bases, J lost 2 bases, and 25 bases stayed unmatched. The CDR3 sequence is 21 residues long. In DNA form, the CDR3 reads TGTGCCAGCAGCCCGTCCTGGGAAGGCGGGAGAGCTCCAAACCCCACAGATACGCAGTATTTT. It is translated as CASSPSWEGGRAPNPTDTQYF.

This clone was counted only a few times. The chain links TRBV4-1 to TRBJ2-7; D is ambiguous. Trimming took 2 bases from V and 2 from J, leaving 10 bases between them. The V gene's germline CDR1 is MGHRA and CDR2 YSYEKL. The CDR3 has 14 residues. The CDR3 DNA follows: TGCGCCAGCAGCCAAACACGACTGGCCTACGAGCAGTACTTC. Protein sequence: CASSQTRLAYEQYF.

CDR3 DNA sequence: TGTGCCTGGAGTAACGTACCAATGAACACTGAAGCTTTCTTT. This sequence encodes CAWSNVPMNTEAFF. This chain joins TRBV30 and TRBJ1-1; D uncertain. Trimming shortened V by 2 bases and J by 0 bases, and 10 bases separated the two germline ends. Germline values: CDR1 GTSNPN, CDR2 SVGIG (reference sequence). This CDR3 is 14 amino acids long.

CDR3 sequence reads: CASSLVVEGRSEAFF. DNA of the CDR3: TGTGCCAGCAGCTTAGTTGTGGAGGGGAGGAGTGAAGCTTTCTTT. This chain links TRBV7-6 with TRBJ1-1; D might be TRBD1 (5 bases). CDR1 is SGHVS, CDR2 FNYEAQ, per germline. CDR3 size: 15 residues. Trimming removed 1 base from V and 7 bases from J, with 16 bases in between.

V is TRBV15 and J is TRBJ2-3, with 8 bases aligning to TRBD2. CDR1 and CDR2 from the germline V gene are LNHNV and YYDKDF (reference sequence). Unmatched junction bases numbered 12, after V lost 5 bases and J lost 2 bases. The CDR3 extends over 17 amino acids. In nucleotides, the CDR3 is TGTGCCACCAGCGGCCGCCCGCAGCGGGAGTTCACAGATACGCAGTATTTT. This translates into CATSGRPQREFTDTQYF.